Following are 32 T cell receptor beta chains from one sample sequenced in a study of early T cells in non-severe SARS-CoV-2 infection. MiXCR, run by TCRdb on the 5' RACE reads, gives a single entry per CDR3 protein. This sample has about 89,000 distinct CDR3 sequences; roughly 17% occur once, and the top ten carry 5.1%. This specimen was whole blood, taken at baseline. The receptor source for this set is an adult who was a healthcare worker with PCR-confirmed SARS-CoV-2 infection or an uninfected control (not recorded which).

The genes are TRBV20-1 and TRBJ2-3, with 11 bases identical to TRBD2. Per the germline V gene, CDR1 is DFQATT and CDR2 is SNEGSKA (reference sequence). Trimming at V came to 0 bases and at J to 0 bases, leaving 8 bases not matched to a gene. This CDR3 spans 18 amino acids. DNA of the CDR3: TGCAGTGCTAGAGATATTAGACTAGCGGGATCTAGCACAGATACGCAGTATTTT. Protein: CSARDIRLAGSSTDTQYF.

In this sample, this clonotype turned up a few times. The V call is TRBV7-9, the J call TRBJ1-1; D gene ambiguous. Trimming took off 2 bases at V and 3 bases at J, with 16 bases between the two ends. The CDR3 is 16 amino acids. In germline, CDR1 is SEHNR, CDR2 FQNEAQ (reference sequence). The CDR3 reads CASSLSSRGRHTEAFF. DNA for the CDR3: TGTGCCAGCAGCTTATCATCCCGCGGGAGACACACTGAAGCTTTCTTT. The full variable domain, completed using reference TRBV7-9 and TRBJ1-1, is DTGVSQNPRHKITKRGQNVTFRCDPISEHNRLYWYRQTLGQGPEFLTYFQNEAQLEKSRLLSDRFSAERPKGSFSTLEIQRTEQGDSAMYLCASSLSSRGRHTEAFFGQGTRLTVV.

This clonotype was seen a few times. This sequence joins TRBV2 and TRBJ2-6; tentatively, D is TRBD1 (6 bases). Per germline, CDR1 SNHLY and CDR2 FYNNEI. There are 19 residues in the CDR3. Trimming pared 2 bases from V and 6 bases from J, leaving 23 bases between. CDR3 coding DNA: TGTGCCAGCAGTGAAATGGGGGCGAGCCGTCCGTTTTCGGCCAACGTCCTGACTTTC. Amino acid sequence: CASSEMGASRPFSANVLTF.

The chain recombines TRBV12-3 or TRBV12-4 with TRBJ2-1; 10 bases agree with TRBD2. V lost 7 bases and J lost 6; bases outside the gene matches: 9. The CDR3 runs 15 residues. This chain's CDR3 is CASKPSGRGFNEQFF. The CDR3 DNA reads TGTGCCAGCAAACCTAGCGGGAGAGGTTTCAATGAGCAGTTCTTC.

This chain connects TRBV7-2 to TRBJ2-6; D may be TRBD1 (6 bases). This CDR3 is 17 amino acids long. Deletions cut 5 bases from V and 2 bases from J, with 16 bases between. CDR1 SGHTA and CDR2 FQGNSA come from the germline V gene. The CDR3: CASSLAFTGTGANVLTF. CDR3 bases: TGTGCCAGCAGCCTCGCCTTTACAGGGACTGGGGCCAACGTCCTGACTTTC.

This clonotype was observed a handful of times. The chain has TRBV12-3 or TRBV12-4 and TRBJ1-6; no clear D gene. V was shortened by 5 bases and J by 7 bases, with 12 bases between the two germline ends. The length of the CDR3 is 14 residues. CDR3 amino acids: CASSPDAVNSPLHF. Written as DNA, the CDR3 is TGTGCCAGCAGTCCGGACGCCGTAAATTCACCCCTCCACTTT.

The chain couples TRBV7-6 to TRBJ2-5; no firm D call. This CDR3 has 16 residues. Germline loops: CDR1 SGHVS, CDR2 FNYEAQ. Between the trimmed V and J ends, which lost 1 base and 1 base, there was a span of 13 bases. CDR3 sequence (DNA): TGTGCCAGCAGCTTAGAGGGCAGGTTTTCCCAAGAGACCCAGTACTTC. It yields the protein CASSLEGRFSQETQYF.

The V and J genes are TRBV11-2 and TRBJ2-7; 9 bases are shared with TRBD1. The CDR3 spans 14 residues. CDR1 and CDR2 from the germline V gene are SGHAT and FQNNGV. Losses at the gene ends were 3 bases for V and 4 bases for J; bases not matched to a gene: 4. CDR3 in DNA: TGTGCCAGCAGCTTCGGGACAGGGAGGTACGAGCAGTACTTC. It yields the protein CASSFGTGRYEQYF.

The chain couples TRBV7-2 to TRBJ2-7, with D possibly being TRBD2 (6 bases). This CDR3 has 15 residues. The germline V gene encodes CDR1 SGHTA and CDR2 FQGNSA. The V gene lost 4 bases and the J gene lost 3 bases, with 16 bases spanning the gap. The CDR3 is CASSSRDSSYYEQYF. The CDR3 DNA sequence: TGTGCCAGCAGCTCCCGGGACTCAAGCTACTACGAGCAGTACTTC. The full variable domain, rest sourced from reference TRBV7-2 and TRBJ2-7, is GAGVSQSPSNKVTEKGKDVELRCDPISGHTALYWYRQSLGQGLEFLIYFQGNSAPDKSGLPSDRFSAERTGGSVSTLTIQRTQQEDSAVYLCASSSRDSSYYEQYFGPGTRLTVT.

The genes are TRBV24-1 and TRBJ2-1; the match to TRBD2 covers 8 bases. CDR1 and CDR2 (germline): KGHDR, SFDVKD. The CDR3 has 15 amino acids. With 3 bases clipped from V and 4 bases from J, the junction kept 4 bases outside the gene matches. CDR3 residues: CATSDPSGPYNEQFF. CDR3 nucleotide sequence: TGTGCCACCAGTGATCCTAGCGGGCCGTACAATGAGCAGTTCTTC.

This chain links TRBV30 with TRBJ2-1, with 11 positions matching TRBD2. The V gene's germline CDR1 is GTSNPN and CDR2 SVGIG (reference sequence). CDR3 length: 15 amino acids. V shed 2 bases and J 7 bases; nucleotides not matched to a gene: 7. CDR3 protein: CAWSPLAGGENEQFF. In DNA form, the CDR3 reads TGTGCCTGGAGTCCCCTAGCGGGAGGAGAGAATGAGCAGTTCTTC.

This clonotype occurred a few times. The CDR3 protein is CSGEMPDEQFF. CDR3 sequence (DNA): TGCAGCGGAGAGATGCCCGATGAGCAGTTCTTC. The chain joins TRBV29-1 to TRBJ2-1; D is unresolved. CDR1 is SQVTM and CDR2 is ANQGSEA in the germline V gene. This CDR3 has 11 residues. V was trimmed by 7 bases and J by 8 bases, leaving 12 bases between them.

This clonotype appeared many times. The chain links TRBV4-1 to TRBJ2-2; no definite D call. Germline V CDR1 and CDR2: MGHRA, YSYEKL. The CDR3 totals 15 residues. Trimming shortened V by 0 bases and J by 5 bases, and 10 bases separated the two germline ends. The CDR3 nucleotides read TGCGCCAGCAGCCAAGATCCTCGTCGGACCGGGGAGCTGTTTTTT. This encodes CASSQDPRRTGELFF.

V and J are TRBV9 and TRBJ2-2; D call uncertain. Germline V CDR1 and CDR2: SGDLS, YYNGEE. The CDR3 sequence is 14 residues long. Trimming removed 3 bases from V and 7 bases from J, with 13 bases in between. As DNA, the CDR3 is TGTGCCAGCAGCGCCCGGACGGCCTACGGGGAGCTGTTTTTT. Translation gives CASSARTAYGELFF.

This chain connects TRBV2 to TRBJ2-1; D ambiguous. The CDR3 sequence is 12 residues long. V dropped 8 bases and J dropped 5 bases, with 10 bases sitting between them. Germline V gene data show CDR1 as SNHLY and CDR2 as FYNNEI. CDR3 nucleotide sequence: TGTGCCAGCCTCCTGAGGAACAATGAGCAGTTCTTC. Its protein product is CASLLRNNEQFF. Full variable domain (remainder filled in from reference TRBV2 and TRBJ2-1): EPEVTQTPSHQVTQMGQEVILRCVPISNHLYFYWYRQILGQKVEFLVSFYNNEISEKSEIFDDQFSVERPDGSNFTLKIRSTKLEDSAMYFCASLLRNNEQFFGPGTRLTVL.

This clonotype was recorded a few times. The gene calls are TRBV3-1 and TRBJ2-7, with 7 nucleotides matching TRBD2. The CDR3 consists of 15 residues. Germline values: CDR1 LGHDT, CDR2 YNNKEL (reference sequence). Trimming cost V 5 bases and J 3 bases; bases outside gene matches: 10. Here the CDR3 reads CASSSGTNRNYEQYF. DNA of the CDR3: TGTGCCAGCAGCTCCGGGACTAATCGAAACTACGAGCAGTACTTC.

Concerning this clonotype itself: This may stem from a read error, because a much larger clone lies one nucleotide away. V usage is TRBV9 and J usage is TRBJ2-7, with D unresolved. With 4 bases removed from V and 8 bases from J, the gap between germline ends came to 19 bases. Germline V gene data show CDR1 as SGDLS and CDR2 as YYNGEE. This CDR3 is built from 14 residues. The CDR3 spells CASSSEAGVPKQYF. CDR3 bases: TGTGCCAGCAGCTCCGAAGCTGGAGTACCCAAGCAGTACTTC.

This clonotype occurred many times. This rearrangement joins TRBV5-1 to TRBJ2-1; D remains ambiguous. Trimming took 1 base from V and 6 from J, leaving 14 bases between them. This CDR3 has 15 residues. Germline CDR1 reads SGHRS; CDR2 reads YFSETQ. This CDR3 is CASSLNQGPINEQFF. The CDR3 DNA is TGCGCCAGCAGCTTGAATCAAGGGCCCATCAATGAGCAGTTCTTC.

As regards this clonotype: The junction shows a germline mismatch at one end, possibly a read error. The V gene is TRBV7-2, the J gene TRBJ2-5; 11 bases align to TRBD2. The V gene's germline CDR1 is SGHTA and CDR2 FQGNSA. The CDR3 has 13 residues. CDR3 residues: CASSPSFSGRASF. DNA of the CDR3: TGTGCCAGCAGCCCAAGTTTTAGCGGGAGGGCATCCTTC.

This clonotype was seen a few times. The chain recombines TRBV6-6 with TRBJ2-5, with TRBD2 matching 8 bases. V lost 0 bases, J lost 1 base, and 13 bases stayed unmatched. The V gene's germline CDR1 is MNHNY and CDR2 SVGAGI (reference sequence). The CDR3 is 19 residues long. CDR3 loop: CASSYSRTSGSPAQETQYF. The CDR3 nucleotides are TGTGCCAGCAGTTACTCTAGAACTAGCGGTTCCCCTGCCCAAGAGACCCAGTACTTC.

The rearrangement uses TRBV11-3 and TRBJ2-2, with 7 bases fitting TRBD2. V dropped 5 bases and J dropped 6; count of bases not matched to a gene: 12. Per the germline V gene, CDR1 is SGHNT and CDR2 is YENEEA. This CDR3 spans 16 amino acids. The CDR3 sequence: CASSRDGGSLAGELFF. The CDR3 nucleotides are TGTGCCAGCAGCCGAGATGGCGGGAGTTTGGCCGGGGAGCTGTTTTTT. The whole variable domain, filled in from reference TRBV11-3 and TRBJ2-2, reads EAGVVQSPRYKIIEKKQPVAFWCNPISGHNTLYWYLQNLGQGPELLIRYENEEAVDDSQLPKDRFSAERLKGVDSTLKIQPAELGDSAVYLCASSRDGGSLAGELFFGEGSRLTVL.

The sample holds many counts of this clonotype. The chain joins TRBV5-1 to TRBJ1-6, with D hard to call. CDR1 and CDR2 (germline): SGHRS, YFSETQ. The CDR3 totals 13 residues. V was cut by 0 bases and J by 10 bases, with 8 bases left in between. DNA of the CDR3: TGCGCCAGCAGCTTGGACGTCCAATCACCCCTCCACTTT. Amino acids: CASSLDVQSPLHF.

The chain joins TRBV4-3 to TRBJ1-1; no clear D gene. Germline V lookup: CDR1 LGHNA, CDR2 YSLEER. The CDR3 runs to 15 residues. V was pared by 0 bases and J by 5 bases, with 13 bases between. For the CDR3, the DNA is TGCGCCAGCAGCCAAGATAGGGCCACGGGGACTGAAGCTTTCTTT. It is translated as CASSQDRATGTEAFF.

V gene TRBV28 combines with J gene TRBJ2-4; D is tentatively TRBD1 or TRBD2 (6 bases each). The CDR3 loop spans 15 amino acids. CDR1 is MDHEN and CDR2 is SYDVKM in the germline V gene. V dropped 8 bases and J dropped 3 bases, with 17 bases sitting between them. In DNA form, the CDR3 reads TGTGCCAGCCGAACGGGGGCTGAAGGCAAAAACATTCAGTACTTC. It translates to CASRTGAEGKNIQYF.

This rearrangement joins TRBV5-4 to TRBJ2-3; D might be TRBD1 (6 bases). This CDR3 contains 15 residues. Germline V CDR1 and CDR2: SGHNT, YYREEE (reference sequence). Trimming left V 0 bases short and J 5 bases short, with 13 bases between. The CDR3 DNA reads as TGTGCCAGCAGCTTGGATCAAGGGGGAAGAGATACGCAGTATTTT. It codes for CASSLDQGGRDTQYF.

The chain is built from TRBV28 and TRBJ1-1; D is unresolved. CDR1 is MDHEN and CDR2 is SYDVKM in the germline V gene. The CDR3 contains 11 residues. The V end lost 3 bases, the J end lost 10 bases, and 9 bases lay between the germline ends. For the CDR3, the DNA is TGTGCCAGCAGTTTGCAACGCCGAGCTTTCTTT. It specifies CASSLQRRAFF.

This clonotype was counted at least ten times. The CDR3 coding sequence is TGTGCCAGCAGTTTAACAGCGGGAGGACACAATGAGCAGTTCTTC. This codes for CASSLTAGGHNEQFF. V is TRBV27 and J is TRBJ2-1; 9 bases match TRBD2. This CDR3 is built from 15 residues. Germline lookup yields CDR1 MNHEY and CDR2 SMNVEV (reference sequence). V gave up 2 bases and J gave up 5 bases; unmatched junction bases: 4.

This clonotype has a count of ten or more. The chain couples TRBV11-2 to TRBJ2-1; tentatively, D is TRBD2 (5 bases). This CDR3 has 16 amino acids. Per germline, CDR1 SGHAT and CDR2 FQNNGV. Trimming pared 1 base from V and 0 bases from J, leaving 10 bases between. The CDR3 coding sequence is TGTGCCAGCAGCTTAGTGCGTGGGAGCTCCTACAATGAGCAGTTCTTC. Encoded protein: CASSLVRGSSYNEQFF.

This clonotype was observed a few times. V and J are TRBV7-2 and TRBJ2-1; TRBD2 matches 7 bases. This CDR3 region has 14 residues. J lost 9 bases, V lost 1 base, and 6 bases had no gene match. Germline loops: CDR1 SGHTA, CDR2 FQGNSA. The CDR3 here is CASSLGGSGAEQFF. The CDR3 DNA follows: TGTGCCAGCAGCTTAGGCGGGAGCGGTGCTGAGCAGTTCTTC. The full variable domain, its missing parts supplied by reference TRBV7-2 and TRBJ2-1, is GAGVSQSPSNKVTEKGKDVELRCDPISGHTALYWYRQSLGQGLEFLIYFQGNSAPDKSGLPSDRFSAERTGGSVSTLTIQRTQQEDSAVYLCASSLGGSGAEQFFGPGTRLTVL.

The table lists this clonotype with a few counts. This sequence joins TRBV4-1 and TRBJ1-1; D is undetermined. With 4 bases removed from V and 7 bases from J, the gap between germline ends came to 16 bases. The CDR3 is 14 residues long. Germline CDR1 and CDR2: MGHRA and YSYEKL. CDR3 bases: TGCGCCAGCAGCCCCTTAGGGAGAAAAGATGAAGCTTTCTTT. Protein sequence: CASSPLGRKDEAFF.

This clonotype has only a few counts. This chain connects TRBV12-3 or TRBV12-4 to TRBJ2-5, with TRBD1 matching over 7 bases. Losses at the gene ends were 6 bases for V and 4 bases for J; bases not matched to a gene: 8. This CDR3 contains 14 residues. CDR3 residues: CASRPPGQRETQYF. The CDR3 DNA follows: TGTGCCAGCAGACCTCCGGGACAGAGAGAGACCCAGTACTTC.

This clonotype turned up a few times. The V call is TRBV29-1, the J call TRBJ2-3; 9 bases agree with TRBD2. CDR3 length: 14 residues. CDR1 and CDR2 (germline): SQVTM, ANQGSEA. V lost 3 bases to trimming and J lost 5 bases; unmatched junction nucleotides: 6. In nucleotides, the CDR3 is TGCAGCGTTGATTGGCGGGAGGGCCAAGATACGCAGTATTTT. As protein: CSVDWREGQDTQYF.